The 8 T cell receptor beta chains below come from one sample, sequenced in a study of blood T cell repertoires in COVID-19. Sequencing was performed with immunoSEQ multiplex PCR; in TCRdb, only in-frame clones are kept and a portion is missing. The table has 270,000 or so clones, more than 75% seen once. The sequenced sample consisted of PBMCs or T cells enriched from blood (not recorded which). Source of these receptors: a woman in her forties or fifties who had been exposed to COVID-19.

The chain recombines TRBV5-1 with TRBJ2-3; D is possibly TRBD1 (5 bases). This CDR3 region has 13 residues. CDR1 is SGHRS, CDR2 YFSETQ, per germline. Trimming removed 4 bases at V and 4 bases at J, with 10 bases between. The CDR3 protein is CASSVKGSDTQYF. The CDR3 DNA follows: TGCGCCAGCAGCGTCAAGGGGTCAGATACGCAGTATTTT.

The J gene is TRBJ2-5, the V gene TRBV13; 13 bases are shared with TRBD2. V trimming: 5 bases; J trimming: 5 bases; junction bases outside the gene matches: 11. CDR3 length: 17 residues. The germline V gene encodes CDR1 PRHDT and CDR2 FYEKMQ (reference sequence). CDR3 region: CASSLRTSGGPGETQYF. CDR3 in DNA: TGTGCCAGCAGCCTCCGGACTAGCGGGGGCCCAGGGGAGACCCAGTACTTC.

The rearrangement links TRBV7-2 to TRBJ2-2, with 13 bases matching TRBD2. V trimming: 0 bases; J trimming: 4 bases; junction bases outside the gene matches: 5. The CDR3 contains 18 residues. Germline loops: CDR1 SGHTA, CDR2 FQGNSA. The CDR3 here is CASSLARGLAGITGELFF. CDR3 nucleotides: TGTGCCAGCAGCTTAGCGCGGGGACTAGCGGGGATCACCGGGGAGCTGTTTTTT.

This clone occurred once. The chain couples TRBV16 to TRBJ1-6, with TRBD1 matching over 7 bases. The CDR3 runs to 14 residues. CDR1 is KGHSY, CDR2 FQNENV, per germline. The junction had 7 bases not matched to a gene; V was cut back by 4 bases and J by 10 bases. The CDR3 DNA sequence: TGTGCCAGCAGCCCTGACAGGGCCCGGTCACCCCTCCACTTT. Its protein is CASSPDRARSPLHF.

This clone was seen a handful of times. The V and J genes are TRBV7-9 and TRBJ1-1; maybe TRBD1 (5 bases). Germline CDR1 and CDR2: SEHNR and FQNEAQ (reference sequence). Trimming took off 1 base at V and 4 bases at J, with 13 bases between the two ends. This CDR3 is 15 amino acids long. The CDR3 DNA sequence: TGTGCCAGCAGCTTAGAATCGGGGGGAGGCACTGAAGCTTTCTTT. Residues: CASSLESGGGTEAFF.

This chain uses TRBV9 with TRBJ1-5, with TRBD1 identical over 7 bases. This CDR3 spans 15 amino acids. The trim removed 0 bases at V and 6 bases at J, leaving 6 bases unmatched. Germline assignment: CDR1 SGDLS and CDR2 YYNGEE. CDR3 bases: TGTGCCAGCAGCGTAGGGCAGGGGGACGGTCAGCCCCAGCATTTT. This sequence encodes CASSVGQGDGQPQHF.

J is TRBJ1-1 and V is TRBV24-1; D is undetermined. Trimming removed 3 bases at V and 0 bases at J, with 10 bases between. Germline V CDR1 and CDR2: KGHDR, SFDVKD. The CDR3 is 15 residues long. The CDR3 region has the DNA TGTGCCACCAGTGATCCCCCAGGCTTGAACACTGAAGCTTTCTTT. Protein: CATSDPPGLNTEAFF.

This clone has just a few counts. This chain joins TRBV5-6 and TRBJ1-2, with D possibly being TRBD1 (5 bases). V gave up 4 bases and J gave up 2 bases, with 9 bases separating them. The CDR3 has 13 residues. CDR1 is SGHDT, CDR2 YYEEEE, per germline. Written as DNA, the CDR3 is TGTGCCAGCAGCGGGGCTGGGAACTATGGCTACACCTTC. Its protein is CASSGAGNYGYTF.